This is a list of T cell receptor beta chains from one sample in a study of blood T cell repertoires in COVID-19. Assay: immunoSEQ multiplex PCR; the TCRdb copy retains only in-frame clones and omits some. The table includes roughly 68,000 clones, about 88% detected once. Sequencing was carried out using peripheral blood. Source of these receptors: a human donor in a cohort sampled during active COVID-19. The conserved cysteine and the conserved F or W are not part of the CDR3 here. A D gene is named only where the DNA matches it firmly.

TRBV28	TRBD2	ASSLSLAGYNEQF
TRBV28	NA	ASSLWGGTTDTQY
TRBV4-3	NA	ASSQDLAPLSGEQY
TRBV4-3	TRBD1	ASSAGTVNTGELF
TRBV6-5	TRBD1	ASLGRGRTDTQY
TRBV6-2/TRBV6-3	NA	ASSYLQGSYEQY
TRBV7-2	TRBD2	ASSPTSGNYEQY
TRBV21-1	NA	ASVLDRAYNEQF
TRBV7-8	NA	ASSTDRYSNQPQH
TRBV2	TRBD1	ASRRQGASYEQY
TRBV14	NA	ASSQARGLGMNTEAF
TRBV7-9	NA	ASSFGGVGYT
TRBV19	TRBD2	ASRPLTGGRGEQF
TRBV6-5	NA	ASSRDSGANVLT